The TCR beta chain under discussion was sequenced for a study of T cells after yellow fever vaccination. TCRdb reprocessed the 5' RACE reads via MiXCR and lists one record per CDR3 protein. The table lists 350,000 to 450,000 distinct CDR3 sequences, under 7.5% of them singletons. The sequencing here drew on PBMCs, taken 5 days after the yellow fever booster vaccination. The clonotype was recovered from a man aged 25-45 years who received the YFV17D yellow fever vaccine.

The CDR3 sequence is CASSPRGSVTDTQYF. The DNA for the CDR3 is TGTGCCAGCAGCCCCAGGGGGAGCGTGACAGATACGCAGTATTTT. The chain recombines TRBV9 with TRBJ2-3, with 7 bases fitting TRBD1. The length of the CDR3 is 15 residues. The junction had 8 bases not matched to a gene; V was cut back by 4 bases and J by 3 bases. Looked up from germline, CDR1 is SGDLS and CDR2 is YYNGEE.